Only a few counts were recorded for the clone carrying this T cell receptor beta chain. The data belong to a study of blood T cell repertoires in COVID-19. Study-wide context: In each case, the material was cDNA or gDNA derived from T cells, B-cell-depleted T cells, or PBMCs.

Germline values: CDR1 SGHTA, CDR2 FQGNSA. The V segment lost 1 base and the J segment 4 bases; nucleotides outside the gene matches: 3. The CDR3 runs 15 residues. Original analysis: Quantification of nucleated cells was approximated via reference gene primer amplification. Repertoires were generated with immunoSEQ multiplex PCR, while TCRdb's copy carries only in-frame clones and drops some. V and J calls and clone size are those listed in that table; D and trimming were worked out from the DNA. The sample includes over 200,000 clones, 70% to 75% seen only once; the top ten take about 3.5%. The receptor was isolated from a woman older than 75 with acute or convalescent COVID-19. The sample comprised peripheral blood. The chain combines TRBV7-2 with TRBJ2-7; 11 bases are a match to TRBD2. The CDR3 loop reads CASSLDTSGGYEQYF. The DNA for the CDR3 is TGTGCCAGCAGCTTAGATACTAGCGGGGGTTACGAGCAGTACTTC.